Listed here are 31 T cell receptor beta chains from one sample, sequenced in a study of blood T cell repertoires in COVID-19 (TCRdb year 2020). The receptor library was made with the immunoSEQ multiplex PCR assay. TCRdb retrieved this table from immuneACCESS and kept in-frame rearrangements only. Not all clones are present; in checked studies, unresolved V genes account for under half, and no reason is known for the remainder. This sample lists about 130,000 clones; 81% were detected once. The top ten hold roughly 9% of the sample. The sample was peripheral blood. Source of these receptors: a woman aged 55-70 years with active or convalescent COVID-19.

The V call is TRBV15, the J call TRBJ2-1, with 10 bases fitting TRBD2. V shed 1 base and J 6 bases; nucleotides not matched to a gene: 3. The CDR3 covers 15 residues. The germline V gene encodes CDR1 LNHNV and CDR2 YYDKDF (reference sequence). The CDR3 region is CATSRGASGSNEQFF. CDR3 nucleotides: TGTGCCACCAGCAGAGGGGCTAGCGGGAGCAATGAGCAGTTCTTC. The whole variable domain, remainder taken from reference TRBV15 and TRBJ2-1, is DAMVIQNPRYQVTQFGKPVTLSCSQTLNHNVMYWYQQKSSQAPKLLFHYYDKDFNNEADTPDNFQSRRPNTSFCFLDIRSPGLGDTAMYLCATSRGASGSNEQFFGPGTRLTVL.

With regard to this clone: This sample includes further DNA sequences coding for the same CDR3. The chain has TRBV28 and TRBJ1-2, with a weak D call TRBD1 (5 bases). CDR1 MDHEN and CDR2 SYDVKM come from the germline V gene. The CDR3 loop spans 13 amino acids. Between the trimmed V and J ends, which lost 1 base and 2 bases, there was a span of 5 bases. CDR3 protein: CASSLSGNYGYTF. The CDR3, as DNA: TGTGCCAGCAGTTTATCAGGGAACTATGGCTACACCTTC.

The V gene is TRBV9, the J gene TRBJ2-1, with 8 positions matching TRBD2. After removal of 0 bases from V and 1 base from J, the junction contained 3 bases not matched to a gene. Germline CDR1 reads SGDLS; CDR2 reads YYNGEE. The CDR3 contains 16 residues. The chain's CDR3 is CASSVAGGGSYNEQFF. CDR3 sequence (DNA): TGTGCCAGCAGCGTAGCAGGCGGGGGGTCCTACAATGAGCAGTTCTTC.

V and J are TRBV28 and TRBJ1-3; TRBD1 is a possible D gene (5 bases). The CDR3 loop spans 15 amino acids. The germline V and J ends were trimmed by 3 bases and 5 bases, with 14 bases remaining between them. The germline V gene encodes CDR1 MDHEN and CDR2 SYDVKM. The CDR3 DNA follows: TGTGCCAGCAGTTTGCCGCGGGGGATCAGAAACACCATATATTTT. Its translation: CASSLPRGIRNTIYF.

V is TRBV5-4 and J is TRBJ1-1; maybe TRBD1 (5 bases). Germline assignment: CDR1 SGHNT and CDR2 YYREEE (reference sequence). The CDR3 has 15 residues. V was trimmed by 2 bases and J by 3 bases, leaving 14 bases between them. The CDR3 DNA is TGTGCCAGCAGCTTAGGACGGGGAGGGGACACTGAAGCTTTCTTT. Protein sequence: CASSLGRGGDTEAFF. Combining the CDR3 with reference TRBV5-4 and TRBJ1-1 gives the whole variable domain ETGVTQSPTHLIKTRGQQVTLRCSSQSGHNTVSWYQQALGQGPQFIFQYYREEENGRGNFPPRFSGLQFPNYSSELNVNALELDDSALYLCASSLGRGGDTEAFFGQGTRLTVV.

The CDR3 spells CASSMGGGRRNEQFF. The CDR3 DNA is TGTGCCAGCAGCATGGGGGGGGGAAGAAGGAATGAGCAGTTCTTC. The rearrangement links TRBV11-3 to TRBJ2-1; 7 bases match TRBD2. CDR1 SGHNT and CDR2 YENEEA come from the germline V gene. J gave up 7 bases and V 5 bases, and 11 bases lay outside the gene matches. The CDR3 runs 15 residues.

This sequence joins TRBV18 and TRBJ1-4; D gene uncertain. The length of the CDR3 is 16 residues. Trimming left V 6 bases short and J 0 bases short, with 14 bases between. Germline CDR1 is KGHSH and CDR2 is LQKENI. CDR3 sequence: CASSRVDGATNEKLFF. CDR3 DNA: TGTGCCAGCTCGCGAGTCGACGGGGCAACTAATGAAAAACTGTTTTTT.

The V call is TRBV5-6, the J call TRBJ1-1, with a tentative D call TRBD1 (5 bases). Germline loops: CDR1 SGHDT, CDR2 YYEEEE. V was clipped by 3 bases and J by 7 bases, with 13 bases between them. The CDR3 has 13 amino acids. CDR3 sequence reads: CASSWGEGVEAFF. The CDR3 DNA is TGTGCCAGCAGCTGGGGGGAGGGAGTTGAAGCTTTCTTT.

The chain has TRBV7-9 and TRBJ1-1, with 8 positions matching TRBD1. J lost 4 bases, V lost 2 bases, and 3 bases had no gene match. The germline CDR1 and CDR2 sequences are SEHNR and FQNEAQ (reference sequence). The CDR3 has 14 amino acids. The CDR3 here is CASSLPGGGTEAFF. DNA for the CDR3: TGTGCCAGCAGCTTACCAGGGGGCGGCACTGAAGCTTTCTTT.

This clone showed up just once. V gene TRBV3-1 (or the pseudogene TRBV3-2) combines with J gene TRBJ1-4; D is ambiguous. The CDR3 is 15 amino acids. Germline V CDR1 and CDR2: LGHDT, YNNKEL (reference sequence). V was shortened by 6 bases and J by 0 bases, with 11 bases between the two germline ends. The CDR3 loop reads CASSVLFATNEKLFF. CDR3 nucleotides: TGTGCCAGCAGTGTACTATTTGCAACTAATGAAAAACTGTTTTTT.

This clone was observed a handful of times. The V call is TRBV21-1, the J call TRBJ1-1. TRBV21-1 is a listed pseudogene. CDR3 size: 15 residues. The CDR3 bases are TGTGCCAGCAGCAATCGTAGCAGTGCGGGAGCTGAAGCTTTCTTT. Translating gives CASSNRSSAGAEAFF.

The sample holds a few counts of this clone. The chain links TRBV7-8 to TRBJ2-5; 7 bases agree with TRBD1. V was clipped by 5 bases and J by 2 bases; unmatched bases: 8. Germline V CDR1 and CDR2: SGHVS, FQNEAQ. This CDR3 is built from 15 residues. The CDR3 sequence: CASSLGQYQQETQYF. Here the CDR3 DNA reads TGTGCCAGCAGCCTGGGACAGTACCAACAAGAGACCCAGTACTTC. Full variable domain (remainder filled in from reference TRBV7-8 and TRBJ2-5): GAGVSQSPRYKVAKRGQDVALRCDPISGHVSLFWYQQALGQGPEFLTYFQNEAQLDKSGLPSDRFFAERPEGSVSTLKIQRTQQEDSAVYLCASSLGQYQQETQYFGPGTRLLVL.

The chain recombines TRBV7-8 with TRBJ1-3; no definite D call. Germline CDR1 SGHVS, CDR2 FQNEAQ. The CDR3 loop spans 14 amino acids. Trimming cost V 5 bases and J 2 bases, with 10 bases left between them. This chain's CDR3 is CASSPGVTGNTIYF. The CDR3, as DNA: TGTGCCAGCAGCCCCGGGGTTACTGGAAACACCATATATTTT.

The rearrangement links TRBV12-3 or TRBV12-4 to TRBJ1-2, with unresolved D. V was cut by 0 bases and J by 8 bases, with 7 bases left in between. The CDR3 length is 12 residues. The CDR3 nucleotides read TGTGCCAGCAGTTTAGCGGAGGCAGGCTACACCTTC. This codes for CASSLAEAGYTF.

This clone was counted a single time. The CDR3 loop is CATSRERGGRSTDTQYF. The CDR3 region has the DNA TGTGCCACCAGCAGAGAAAGGGGCGGGAGAAGCACAGATACGCAGTATTTT. The gene calls are TRBV15 and TRBJ2-3; 7 bases map to TRBD2. The J segment lost 0 bases and the V segment lost 0 bases, leaving 6 bases of the junction unmatched. Germline V CDR1 and CDR2: LNHNV, YYDKDF (reference sequence). The CDR3 extends over 17 amino acids.

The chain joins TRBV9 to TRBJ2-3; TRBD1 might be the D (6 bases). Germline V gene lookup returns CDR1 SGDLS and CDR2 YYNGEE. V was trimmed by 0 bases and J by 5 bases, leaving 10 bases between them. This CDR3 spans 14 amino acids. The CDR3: CASSVAGAGDTQYF. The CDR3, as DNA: TGTGCCAGCAGCGTAGCAGGGGCGGGAGATACGCAGTATTTT.

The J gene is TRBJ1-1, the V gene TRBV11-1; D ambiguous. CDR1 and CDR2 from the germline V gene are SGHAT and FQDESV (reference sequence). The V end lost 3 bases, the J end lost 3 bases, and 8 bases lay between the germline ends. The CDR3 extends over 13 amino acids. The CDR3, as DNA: TGTGCCAGCAGCTTCGAGACTTACACTGAAGCTTTCTTT. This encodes CASSFETYTEAFF.

The CDR3, as DNA: TGTGCCAGTAGACGACAGGAGTGGGGGGCCAACGTCCTGACTTTC. Protein: CASRRQEWGANVLTF. J is TRBJ2-6 and V is TRBV19, with TRBD1 as a possible D gene (6 bases). The germline V gene has CDR1 LNHDA and CDR2 SQIVND (reference sequence). The germline V and J ends were trimmed by 6 bases and 4 bases, with 13 bases remaining between them. CDR3 length equals 15 residues.

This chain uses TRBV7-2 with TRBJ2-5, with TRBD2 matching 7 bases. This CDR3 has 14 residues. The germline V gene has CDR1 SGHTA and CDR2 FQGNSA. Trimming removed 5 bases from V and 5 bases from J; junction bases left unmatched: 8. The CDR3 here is CASSTPGGRETQYF. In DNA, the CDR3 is TGTGCCAGCAGCACACCGGGGGGAAGGGAGACCCAGTACTTC.

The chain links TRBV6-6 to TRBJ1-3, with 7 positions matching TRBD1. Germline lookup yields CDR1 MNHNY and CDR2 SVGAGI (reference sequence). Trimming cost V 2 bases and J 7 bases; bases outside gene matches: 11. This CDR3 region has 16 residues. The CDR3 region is CASSYPTTGLSNTIYF. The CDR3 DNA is TGTGCCAGCAGTTACCCCACGACAGGGTTAAGTAACACCATATATTTT.

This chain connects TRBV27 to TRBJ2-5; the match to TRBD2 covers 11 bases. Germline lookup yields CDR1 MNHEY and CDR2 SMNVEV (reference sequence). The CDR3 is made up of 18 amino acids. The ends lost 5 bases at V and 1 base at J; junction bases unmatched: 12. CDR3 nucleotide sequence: TGTGCCAGCAGTCCGGTGCCACTAGCGGGGGAAATCCAAGAGACCCAGTACTTC. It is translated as CASSPVPLAGEIQETQYF.

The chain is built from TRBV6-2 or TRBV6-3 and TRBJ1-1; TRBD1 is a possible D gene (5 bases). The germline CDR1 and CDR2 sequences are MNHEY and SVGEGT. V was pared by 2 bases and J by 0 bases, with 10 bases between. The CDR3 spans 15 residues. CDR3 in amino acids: CASSYAGPLNTEAFF. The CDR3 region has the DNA TGTGCCAGCAGTTACGCAGGGCCCTTGAACACTGAAGCTTTCTTT.

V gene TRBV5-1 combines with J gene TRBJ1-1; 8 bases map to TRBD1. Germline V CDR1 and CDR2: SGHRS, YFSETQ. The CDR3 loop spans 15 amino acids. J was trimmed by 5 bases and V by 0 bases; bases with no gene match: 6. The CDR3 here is CASSLGQGAGTEAFF. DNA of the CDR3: TGCGCCAGCAGCTTGGGGCAGGGGGCCGGGACTGAAGCTTTCTTT.

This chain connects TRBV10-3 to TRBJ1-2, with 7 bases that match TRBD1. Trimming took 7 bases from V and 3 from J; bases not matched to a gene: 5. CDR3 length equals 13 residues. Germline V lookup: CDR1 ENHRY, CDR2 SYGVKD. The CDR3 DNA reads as TGTGCCATCAAGGGGGCCGTGGACTATGGCTACACCTTC. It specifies CAIKGAVDYGYTF.

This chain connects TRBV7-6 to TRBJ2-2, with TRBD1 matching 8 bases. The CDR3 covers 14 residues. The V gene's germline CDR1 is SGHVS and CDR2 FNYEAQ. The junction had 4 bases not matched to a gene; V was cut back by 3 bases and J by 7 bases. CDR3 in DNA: TGTGCCAGCAGCTTGTGGACAGGGCGCGGGGAGCTGTTTTTT. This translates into CASSLWTGRGELFF.

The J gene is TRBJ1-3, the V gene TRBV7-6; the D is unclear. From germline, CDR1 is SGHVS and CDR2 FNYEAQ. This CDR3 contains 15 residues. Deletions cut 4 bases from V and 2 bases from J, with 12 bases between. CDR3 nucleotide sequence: TGTGCCAGCAGCTCATCTCCAGCGCCTGGAAACACCATATATTTT. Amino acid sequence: CASSSSPAPGNTIYF. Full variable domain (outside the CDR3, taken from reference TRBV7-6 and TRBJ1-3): GAGVSQSPRYKVTKRGQDVALRCDPISGHVSLYWYRQALGQGPEFLTYFNYEAQQDKSGLPNDRFSAERPEGSISTLTIQRTEQRDSAMYRCASSSSPAPGNTIYFGEGSWLTVV.

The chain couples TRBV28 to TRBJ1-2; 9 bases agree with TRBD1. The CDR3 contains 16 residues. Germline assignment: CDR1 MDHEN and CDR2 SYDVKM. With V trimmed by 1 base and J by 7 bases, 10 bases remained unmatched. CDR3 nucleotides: TGTGCCAGCAGTTTATCCGGGGGACAGGGACTAGGTGGCTACACCTTC. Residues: CASSLSGGQGLGGYTF.

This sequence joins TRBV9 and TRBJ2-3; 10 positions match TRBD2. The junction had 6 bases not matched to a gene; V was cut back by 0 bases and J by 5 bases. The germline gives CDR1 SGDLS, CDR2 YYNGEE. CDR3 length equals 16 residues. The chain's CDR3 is CASSVGSSGGLDTQYF. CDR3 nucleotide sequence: TGTGCCAGCAGCGTAGGCTCTAGCGGGGGCCTAGATACGCAGTATTTT.

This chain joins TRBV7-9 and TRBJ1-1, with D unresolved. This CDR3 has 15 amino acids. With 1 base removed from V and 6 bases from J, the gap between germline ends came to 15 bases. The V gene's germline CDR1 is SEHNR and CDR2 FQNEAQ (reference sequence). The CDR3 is CASSLGVSWQAEAFF. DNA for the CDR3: TGTGCCAGCAGCTTAGGGGTGAGCTGGCAGGCTGAAGCTTTCTTT.

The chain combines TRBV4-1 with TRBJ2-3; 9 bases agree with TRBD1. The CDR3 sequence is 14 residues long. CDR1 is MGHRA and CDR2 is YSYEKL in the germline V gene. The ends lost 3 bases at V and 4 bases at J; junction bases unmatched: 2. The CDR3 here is CASSQGDRADTQYF. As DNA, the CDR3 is TGCGCCAGCAGCCAGGGGGACAGGGCAGATACGCAGTATTTT.

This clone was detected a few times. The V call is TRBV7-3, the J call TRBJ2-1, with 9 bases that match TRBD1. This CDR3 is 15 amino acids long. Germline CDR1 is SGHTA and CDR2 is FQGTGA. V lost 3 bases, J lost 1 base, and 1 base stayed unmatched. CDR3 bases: TGTGCCAGCAGCTTCGGGACAGGGTCCTACAATGAGCAGTTCTTC. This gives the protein CASSFGTGSYNEQFF.